One and the same sample provided the 19 T cell receptor beta chains below, sequenced in a study of cytomegalovirus exposure and HLA in healthy donors. TCRdb's copy holds only in-frame clones and misses some; the assay was immunoSEQ multiplex PCR. Of some 320,000 clones listed, approximately 90% are singletons. The sample comprised PBMCs. Every receptor here comes from a woman in her thirties in good health and CMV-seropositive.

V gene TRBV29-1 combines with J gene TRBJ2-5, with 9 bases that match TRBD1. CDR1 is SQVTM, CDR2 ANQGSEA, per germline. The length of the CDR3 is 14 residues. J was trimmed by 6 bases and V by 4 bases; bases with no gene match: 9. The CDR3 DNA sequence: TGCAGCGTTGCCTTTCAGGACAGGGGCAAGACCCAGTACTTC. Translated, it gives CSVAFQDRGKTQYF.

This chain uses TRBV6-5 with TRBJ1-5; TRBD1 matches 9 bases. CDR1 MNHEY and CDR2 SVGAGI come from the germline V gene. The length of the CDR3 is 14 residues. Trimming removed 6 bases from V and 7 bases from J; junction bases left unmatched: 7. The CDR3 DNA is TGTGCCAGCAGGCAACAGGGGGCTCGACAGCCCCAGCATTTT. Its protein product is CASRQQGARQPQHF.

The chain is built from TRBV9 and TRBJ2-1; 15 nucleotides agree with TRBD2. The CDR3 covers 14 residues. Germline loops: CDR1 SGDLS, CDR2 YYNGEE. V shed 4 bases, J shed 14 bases, and the junction held 7 bases outside the gene matches. The CDR3 spells CASSSWTSGGAEFF. In DNA, the CDR3 is TGTGCCAGCAGCTCCTGGACTAGCGGGGGGGCCGAGTTCTTC.

The V call is TRBV5-1, the J call TRBJ2-5; D is uncertain. The CDR3 is 13 residues long. V lost 0 bases and J 1 base, leaving 4 bases between the germline ends. The germline V gene has CDR1 SGHRS and CDR2 YFSETQ. The CDR3 coding sequence is TGCGCCAGCAGCTTGGGAGGCCAAGAGACCCAGTACTTC. Its protein is CASSLGGQETQYF.

The table lists this clone with a few counts. The chain employs TRBV4-3 and TRBJ2-7, with 7 bases lining up with TRBD2. In germline, CDR1 is LGHNA, CDR2 YSLEER. The trim removed 0 bases at V and 0 bases at J, leaving 8 bases unmatched. The CDR3 sequence is 17 residues long. The CDR3 region has the DNA TGCGCCAGCAGCCAAGATCTAGATAGCGGGTCCTCCTACGAGCAGTACTTC. Encoded protein: CASSQDLDSGSSYEQYF.

The chain uses TRBV28 and TRBJ2-1; no reliable D call. Trimming cost V 5 bases and J 0 bases, with 8 bases left between them. The CDR3 spans 14 residues. Germline assignment: CDR1 MDHEN and CDR2 SYDVKM. The CDR3 sequence is CASSKTSSYNEQFF. The CDR3 bases are TGTGCCAGCAGTAAAACGAGCTCCTACAATGAGCAGTTCTTC.

This chain connects TRBV2 to TRBJ2-2, with 7 bases lining up with TRBD1. The V gene end was trimmed by 7 bases and the J gene end by 6 bases; junction bases not matched to a gene: 2. There are 12 residues in the CDR3. The germline CDR1 and CDR2 sequences are SNHLY and FYNNEI. The chain's CDR3 is CASTRGPGELFF. The CDR3 DNA is TGTGCCAGCACAAGGGGGCCCGGGGAGCTGTTTTTT.

The gene calls are TRBV2 and TRBJ2-1, with D tentatively TRBD2 (7 bases). V gave up 7 bases and J gave up 2 bases, with 18 bases separating them. The CDR3 covers 16 residues. Per germline, CDR1 SNHLY and CDR2 FYNNEI. CDR3 in DNA: TGTGCCAGCAATCCAGGGGCGGGGGCCCCCTACAATGAGCAGTTCTTC. It specifies CASNPGAGAPYNEQFF.

This clone was observed a single time. The chain couples TRBV10-1 to TRBJ1-6, with D perhaps matching TRBD1 (6 bases). Trimming took 7 bases from V and 2 from J, leaving 15 bases between them. The CDR3 runs to 16 residues. From germline, CDR1 is WNHNN and CDR2 SYGVQD (reference sequence). The CDR3, as DNA: TGCGCCAGCACCACTGGGGGACAAGCCTATAATTCACCCCTCCACTTT. It yields the protein CASTTGGQAYNSPLHF.

The chain has TRBV30 and TRBJ1-4, with D tentatively TRBD1 (6 bases). This CDR3 comprises 13 residues. V dropped 6 bases and J dropped 7 bases, with 15 bases sitting between them. The germline V gene encodes CDR1 GTSNPN and CDR2 SVGIG (reference sequence). The CDR3 sequence is CACSVGGGEKLFF. CDR3 DNA sequence: TGTGCCTGCTCCGTGGGAGGGGGTGAAAAACTGTTTTTT.

About this clone: Other DNA sequences of this sample code for an identical CDR3. The chain is built from TRBV9 and TRBJ2-3; D ambiguous. The ends were cut back, 0 bases at V and 4 bases at J, with 3 bases in the middle. The CDR3 length is 12 residues. Germline V gene lookup returns CDR1 SGDLS and CDR2 YYNGEE. CDR3 amino acids: CASSVVSDTQYF. CDR3 DNA: TGTGCCAGCAGCGTAGTTTCAGATACGCAGTATTTT.

This clone was recorded a few times. The chain employs TRBV9 and TRBJ1-6, with D perhaps matching TRBD1 (6 bases). The CDR3 is made up of 15 amino acids. The germline V gene has CDR1 SGDLS and CDR2 YYNGEE. The V and J ends lost 0 bases and 7 bases respectively, with 11 bases between them. This chain's CDR3 is CASSVDLGQNSPLHF. In nucleotides, the CDR3 is TGTGCCAGCAGCGTAGACCTAGGACAGAATTCACCCCTCCACTTT.

The V and J genes are TRBV18 and TRBJ2-7; no reliable D call. V was pared by 0 bases and J by 2 bases, with 11 bases between. This CDR3 spans 15 amino acids. Germline values: CDR1 KGHSH, CDR2 LQKENI. The CDR3 DNA follows: TGTGCCAGCTCACCACCTGGTTTTGCCACCTACGAGCAGTACTTC. This gives the protein CASSPPGFATYEQYF.

DNA for the CDR3: TGTGCCAGCAGTTTACCCCTTGGAGAATTGAACACTGAAGCTTTCTTT. This gives the protein CASSLPLGELNTEAFF. The rearrangement links TRBV28 to TRBJ1-1; D gene ambiguous. V lost 2 bases to trimming and J lost 0 bases, with 13 bases between them. Germline V CDR1 and CDR2: MDHEN, SYDVKM. The CDR3 contains 16 residues.

The chain couples TRBV4-1 to TRBJ2-7, with 9 bases identical to TRBD1. V gave up 2 bases and J gave up 6 bases; unmatched junction bases: 8. This CDR3 has 15 amino acids. The germline V gene encodes CDR1 MGHRA and CDR2 YSYEKL. CDR3 nucleotides: TGCGCCAGCAGCCAATATGGGGGACAGGGCGGCGAGCAGTACTTC. Protein sequence: CASSQYGGQGGEQYF.

V usage is TRBV15 and J usage is TRBJ2-2; a possible D gene is TRBD2 (5 bases). This CDR3 contains 13 residues. Trimming took 5 bases from V and 6 from J, leaving 10 bases between them. Germline values: CDR1 LNHNV, CDR2 YYDKDF (reference sequence). As DNA, the CDR3 is TGTGCCACCAGCCCCGAGGGCCCCGGGGAGCTGTTTTTT. Translating gives CATSPEGPGELFF.

This clone was seen a handful of times. At the DNA level, this CDR3 is encoded by other sequences in the same sample as well. The chain is built from TRBV4-3 and TRBJ2-7; D not resolved. The CDR3 covers 14 residues. Trimming stripped 1 base from V and 4 bases from J, with 11 bases between. Germline V lookup: CDR1 LGHNA, CDR2 YSLEER. The CDR3 region is CASSQAWVSYEQYF. The CDR3 nucleotides read TGCGCCAGCAGCCAAGCCTGGGTTTCGTACGAGCAGTACTTC.

The J gene is TRBJ2-6, the V gene TRBV2; possible D gene TRBD2, 5 bases. CDR3 length equals 17 residues. V shed 6 bases and J shed 0 bases, with 15 bases lying between them. Germline lookup yields CDR1 SNHLY and CDR2 FYNNEI. The CDR3: CASRRETLTSGANVLTF. CDR3 sequence (DNA): TGTGCCAGCAGGAGGGAAACTCTAACCTCTGGGGCCAACGTCCTGACTTTC.

The chain employs TRBV18 and TRBJ2-7; possibly TRBD1 for D (6 bases). CDR1 KGHSH and CDR2 LQKENI come from the germline V gene. CDR3 length: 12 residues. Trimming shortened V by 3 bases and J by 3 bases, and 6 bases separated the two germline ends. CDR3 sequence: CASSPRGYEQYF. CDR3 DNA: TGTGCCAGCTCACCCAGGGGCTACGAGCAGTACTTC.